Listed below are T cell receptor beta chains from one sample, sequenced in a study of shared clonotypes between healthy human individuals. TCRdb's copy holds only in-frame clones and misses some; the assay was immunoSEQ multiplex PCR. The table lists hundreds of thousands of clones, around three quarters of them singletons. Material: PBMCs. Receptors were obtained from a middle-aged woman in good health. Some clones in this sample may be carry-over from other donors' samples. Each CDR3 is given with its conserved first and last residue. A D gene is named only where the DNA matches it firmly. Not all rows give a size; the values are once, few, many and, for expanded clones, a class.

D gene,clone size,J gene,CDR3 length,V gene,CDR3 DNA,CDR3 protein
TRBD1,.,TRBJ1-2,15,TRBV19,TGTGCCAGTAGTCTTGACAGGGGTCTAAGCTATGGCTACACCTTC,CASSLDRGLSYGYTF
TRBD1,.,TRBJ1-5,15,TRBV6-1,TGTGCCAGCGGCCCCACAGGGGTTACAAATCAGCCCCAGCATTTT,CASGPTGVTNQPQHF
TRBD2,.,TRBJ2-1,15,TRBV4-3,TGCGCCAGCAGCCAAGCGTCTAGCGGGACCTATGAGCAGTTCTTC,CASSQASSGTYEQFF
.,.,TRBJ2-7,13,TRBV30,TGTGCCTGGAGTGGACAGGTTGAAAACGAGCAGTACTTC,CAWSGQVENEQYF
.,.,TRBJ2-5,14,TRBV23-1,TGCGCCAGCAGTCAATTTTGGCATCGAGAGACCCAGTACTTC,CASSQFWHRETQYF
.,.,TRBJ1-2,15,TRBV5-8,TGTGCCAGCAGCTTGGCAACAGGGTGGTACTATGGCTACACCTTC,CASSLATGWYYGYTF
.,.,TRBJ2-5,13,TRBV18,TGTGCCAGCTCACCGGCGCCACAAGAGACCCAGTACTTC,CASSPAPQETQYF
.,.,TRBJ2-2,16,TRBV7-3,TGTGCCAGCAGCTTAATGAGGGTCTCGAACACCGGGGAGCTGTTTTTT,CASSLMRVSNTGELFF
.,once,TRBJ2-2,16,TRBV5-1,TGCGCCAGCAGCTTGGAGGTTAGCGGGAACACCGGGGAGCTGTTTTTT,CASSLEVSGNTGELFF
.,.,TRBJ2-1,15,TRBV9,TGTGCCAGCAGCCGAGGGGTGGGATCTGTTAATGAGCAGTTCTTC,CASSRGVGSVNEQFF
TRBD1,few,TRBJ1-1,14,TRBV2,TGTGCCAGCGGAAACCGGGACAGGGACACTGAAGCTTTCTTT,CASGNRDRDTEAFF
.,.,TRBJ2-3,17,TRBV9,TGTGCCAGCAGCGTAGGGGCAAGTAACAGGGTCACAGATACGCAGTATTTT,CASSVGASNRVTDTQYF
.,.,TRBJ1-1,15,TRBV7-9,TGTGCCAGCAGCGATGGAACGTATTCGGGCACTGAAGCTTTCTTT,CASSDGTYSGTEAFF
.,.,TRBJ2-3,14,TRBV5-6,TGTGCCAGCAGCTTGTGGCAGAGCACAGATACGCAGTATTTT,CASSLWQSTDTQYF
TRBD1,many,TRBJ1-2,16,TRBV19,TGTGCCAGTAGTACGCATGCCGGGACAGGGGGCGGTGGCTACACCTTC,CASSTHAGTGGGGYTF
TRBD1,.,TRBJ2-1,15,TRBV11-2,TGTGCCAGCAGCTTAGGGACAGGGAGCTACAATGAGCAGTTCTTC,CASSLGTGSYNEQFF
TRBD1,.,TRBJ2-2,14,TRBV28,TGTGCCAGCAAAACAGGGGGGAACACCGGGGAGCTGTCTTTT,CASKTGGNTGELSF
TRBD2,.,TRBJ2-5,16,TRBV11-2,TGTGCCAGCAGCTCCGGACTAGCGGGATCCCTAGAGACCCAGTACTTC,CASSSGLAGSLETQYF
TRBD2,once,TRBJ2-7,16,TRBV15,TGTGCCACCAGCAGAGAAGGACTAGCGGGGAGCCTCGAGCAGTACTTC,CATSREGLAGSLEQYF
TRBD2,.,TRBJ2-1,15,TRBV6-6,TGTGCCAGCCAAGAACCCGGACTAGCGGGAGGAAGGCAGTTCTTC,CASQEPGLAGGRQFF
.,.,TRBJ2-1,15,TRBV7-9,TGTGCCAGCAGCCAAGGGCCCACTCCAGGGACTGAGCAGTTCTTC,CASSQGPTPGTEQFF
.,.,TRBJ2-7,11,TRBV10-3,TGTGCCATCAGTGCCGGGACAGAGCAGTACTTC,CAISAGTEQYF
.,.,TRBJ2-5,16,TRBV5-5,TGTGCCAGCAGCTTGGAGGCGTTTTTAGATCAAGAGACCCAGTACTTC,CASSLEAFLDQETQYF
TRBD1,.,TRBJ2-7,14,TRBV7-9,TGTGCCAGCAGCCCCGGGACAGTACACTACGAGCAGTACTTC,CASSPGTVHYEQYF
TRBD2,.,TRBJ2-2,17,TRBV6-1,TGTGCCAGCAGTGACGCCGGGACTAGCGGGATTACCGGGGAGCTGTTTTTT,CASSDAGTSGITGELFF
TRBD1,.,TRBJ1-1,17,TRBV5-6,TGTGCCAGCAGCGCCGGGACAGGGCTCAGGGTGAACACTGAAGCTTTCTTT,CASSAGTGLRVNTEAFF
TRBD2,once,TRBJ2-5,13,TRBV6-1,TGTGCCAGCAGTTTAGCGGGAGGGGAGACCCAGTACTTC,CASSLAGGETQYF
TRBD1,.,TRBJ2-7,15,TRBV27,TGTGCCAGCAGTCCCCAGGGGGCACCTGGCTACGAGCAGTACTTC,CASSPQGAPGYEQYF
TRBD1,.,TRBJ2-7,13,TRBV18,TGTGCCGGCTCACCTTCAGGGGGCTACGAGCAGTACTTC,CAGSPSGGYEQYF
.,.,TRBJ1-1,15,TRBV7-2,TGTGCCAGCAGCTTAAGCCTATCAGGGAACACTGAAGCTTTCTTT,CASSLSLSGNTEAFF
.,.,TRBJ2-1,14,TRBV7-6,TGTGCCAGCAGCCTAGGGGGCGGGATTGGTGAGCAGTTCTTC,CASSLGGGIGEQFF
.,.,TRBJ1-4,15,TRBV5-1,TGCGCCAGCAGGCTGCAGGGAGCAACTAATGAAAAACTGTTTTTT,CASRLQGATNEKLFF
.,.,TRBJ1-2,17,TRBV7-2,TGTGCCAGCAGCTCGAGCAGGGTATCCGCGTTGGACTATGGCTACACCTTC,CASSSSRVSALDYGYTF
.,once,TRBJ2-5,14,TRBV7-9,TGTGCCAGCAGCCCCCCCGCGGGGCAAGAGACCCAGTACTTC,CASSPPAGQETQYF
TRBD1,once,TRBJ1-1,14,TRBV5-1,TGCGCCAGCAGCTTGGACAGGGGAGAAGGGGCAGCTTTCTTT,CASSLDRGEGAAFF
TRBD2,.,TRBJ2-1,15,TRBV11-2,TGTGCCAGCAGCCTGGGACTAGCGGGATACAATGAGCAGTTCTTC,CASSLGLAGYNEQFF
.,many,TRBJ1-4,14,TRBV5-5,TGTGCCAGCAGCTCCACAGGGCACAACGAAAAACTGTTTTTT,CASSSTGHNEKLFF
TRBD2,.,TRBJ2-7,14,TRBV18,TGTGCCAGCTCGTTCGGACTAGCGGGAGACGAGCAGTACTTC,CASSFGLAGDEQYF
.,.,TRBJ1-5,13,TRBV6-1,TGTGCCAGCAGCGGCGGTAGCAATCAGCCCCAGCATTTT,CASSGGSNQPQHF
TRBD1,.,TRBJ1-1,19,TRBV4-1,TGCGCCAGCAGCCCGCTCTTCCTGGGGAGGGACAGGAAAAACACTGAAGCTTTCTTT,CASSPLFLGRDRKNTEAFF
TRBD2,.,TRBJ2-7,15,TRBV10-3,TGTGCCATCACTCTAGAAGCGGGAGGGCCGTACGAGCAGTACTTC,CAITLEAGGPYEQYF
TRBD1,.,TRBJ1-2,14,TRBV19,TGTGCCAGTAGTCCGTCGGACAGGGCCAGGGGCTACACCTTC,CASSPSDRARGYTF
.,many,TRBJ1-2,12,TRBV5-6,TGTGCCAGCAGCCTGGGGAGGGGTGGCTACACCTTC,CASSLGRGGYTF
.,many,TRBJ2-6,16,TRBV7-2,TGTGCCAGCAGCTTACCGGGAGTCTCTGGGGCCAACGTCCTGACTTTC,CASSLPGVSGANVLTF
.,.,TRBJ2-2,14,TRBV19,TGTGCCAGTAGTTCACAGGGATACACCGGGGAGCTGTTTTTT,CASSSQGYTGELFF
.,.,TRBJ1-2,16,TRBV5-1,TGCGCCAGCAGCCTACATAACACAGGGCGACTCTATGGCTACACCTTC,CASSLHNTGRLYGYTF
.,.,TRBJ2-5,15,TRBV7-9,TGTGCCAGCGGGCGCTCGGCGACCATTCAGGAGACCCAGTACTTC,CASGRSATIQETQYF
.,.,TRBJ2-2,15,TRBV6-1,TGTGCCAGCAGTGAAGAAGAAGGAAACACCGGGGAGCTGTTTTTT,CASSEEEGNTGELFF
.,.,TRBJ1-1,15,TRBV6-5,TGTGCCAGCAGTTATCGGGGGGCTCAGAACACTGAAGCTTTCTTT,CASSYRGAQNTEAFF
.,.,TRBJ2-1,15,TRBV5-6,TGTGCCAGCAGCTGGGGACGCCACTCCTACAATGAGCAGTTCTTC,CASSWGRHSYNEQFF
.,.,TRBJ2-3,14,TRBV5-1,TGCGCCAGCTGGAGGGAGGCCCGCACAGATACGCAGTATTTT,CASWREARTDTQYF
TRBD1,.,TRBJ1-1,13,TRBV11-2,TGTGCCAGCAGCTTAGCGTGGGACAGGGCACGTTTCTTT,CASSLAWDRARFF
TRBD1,.,TRBJ2-7,13,TRBV19,TGTGCCAGTAGCAACAGGGGGGACTACGAGCAGTACTTC,CASSNRGDYEQYF
.,.,TRBJ2-7,14,TRBV18,TGTGCCAGCTCATCTCCGGGACTCACCTACGAGCAGTACTTC,CASSSPGLTYEQYF
.,.,TRBJ1-1,13,TRBV29-1,TGCAGCGTCGCCCCCTTGACGACGGATGAAGCTTTCTTT,CSVAPLTTDEAFF
TRBD2,.,TRBJ2-3,15,TRBV29-1,TGCAGCGTCGGGTCTCTAGCGGGAGGAGCAGATACGCAGTATTTT,CSVGSLAGGADTQYF
.,few,TRBJ2-2,18,TRBV6-4,TGTGCCAGCAGTGACTCCCCAGGGAACTCCGGGGGAACCGGGGAGCTGTTTTTT,CASSDSPGNSGGTGELFF
.,.,TRBJ2-5,16,TRBV5-1,TGCGCCAGCAGCTTGGAATCCGGAGGGGGGAGGGAGACCCAGTACTTC,CASSLESGGGRETQYF
TRBD1,once,TRBJ2-1,16,TRBV4-2,TGTGCCAGCAGCCAGCCGGGACAGGGGACATACAATGAGCAGTTCTTC,CASSQPGQGTYNEQFF